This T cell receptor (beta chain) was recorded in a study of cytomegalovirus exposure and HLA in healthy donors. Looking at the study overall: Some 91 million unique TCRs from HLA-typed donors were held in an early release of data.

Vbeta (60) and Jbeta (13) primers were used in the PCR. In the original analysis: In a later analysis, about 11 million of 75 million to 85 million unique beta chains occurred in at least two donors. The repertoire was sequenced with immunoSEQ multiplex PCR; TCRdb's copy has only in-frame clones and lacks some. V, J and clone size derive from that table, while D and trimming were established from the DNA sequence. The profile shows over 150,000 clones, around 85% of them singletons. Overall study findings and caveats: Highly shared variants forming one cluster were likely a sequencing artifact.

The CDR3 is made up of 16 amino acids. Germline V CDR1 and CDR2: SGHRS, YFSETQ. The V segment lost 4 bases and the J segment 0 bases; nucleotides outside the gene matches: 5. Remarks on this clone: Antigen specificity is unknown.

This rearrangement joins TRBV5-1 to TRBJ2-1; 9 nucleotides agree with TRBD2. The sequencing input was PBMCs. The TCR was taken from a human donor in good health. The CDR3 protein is CASSGSSGTSYNEQFF. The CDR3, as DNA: TGCGCCAGCAGCGGATCTAGCGGGACCTCCTACAATGAGCAGTTCTTC.